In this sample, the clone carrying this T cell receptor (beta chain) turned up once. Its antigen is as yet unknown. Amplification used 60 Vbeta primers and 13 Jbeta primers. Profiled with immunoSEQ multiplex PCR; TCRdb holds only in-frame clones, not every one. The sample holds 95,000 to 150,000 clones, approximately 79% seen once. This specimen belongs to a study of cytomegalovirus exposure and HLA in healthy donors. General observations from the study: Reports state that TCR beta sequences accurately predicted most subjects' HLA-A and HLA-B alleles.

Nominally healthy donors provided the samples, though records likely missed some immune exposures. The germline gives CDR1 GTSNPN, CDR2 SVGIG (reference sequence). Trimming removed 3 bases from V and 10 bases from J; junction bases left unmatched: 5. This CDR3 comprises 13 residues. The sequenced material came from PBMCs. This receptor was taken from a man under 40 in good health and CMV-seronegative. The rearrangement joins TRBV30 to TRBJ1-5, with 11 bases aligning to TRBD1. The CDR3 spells CAWSRTGGDPQHF. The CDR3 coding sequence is TGTGCCTGGAGCAGGACAGGGGGCGATCCCCAGCATTTT.